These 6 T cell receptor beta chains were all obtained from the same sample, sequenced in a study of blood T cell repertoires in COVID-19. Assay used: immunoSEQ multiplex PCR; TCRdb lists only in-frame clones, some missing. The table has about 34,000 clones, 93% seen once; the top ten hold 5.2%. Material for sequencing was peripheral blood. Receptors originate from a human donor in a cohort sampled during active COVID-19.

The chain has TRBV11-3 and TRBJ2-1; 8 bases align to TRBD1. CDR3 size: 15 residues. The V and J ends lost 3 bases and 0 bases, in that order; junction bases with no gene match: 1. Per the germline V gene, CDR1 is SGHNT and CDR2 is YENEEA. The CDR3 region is CASSFGQGSYNEQFF. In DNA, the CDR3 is TGTGCCAGCAGCTTTGGACAGGGCTCCTACAATGAGCAGTTCTTC.

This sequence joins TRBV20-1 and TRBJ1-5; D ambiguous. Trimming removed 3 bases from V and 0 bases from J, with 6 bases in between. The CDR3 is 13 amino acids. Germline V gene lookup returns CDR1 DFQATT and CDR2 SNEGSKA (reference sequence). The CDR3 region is CSASQHSNQPQHF. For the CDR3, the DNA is TGCAGTGCTAGTCAACATAGCAATCAGCCCCAGCATTTT.

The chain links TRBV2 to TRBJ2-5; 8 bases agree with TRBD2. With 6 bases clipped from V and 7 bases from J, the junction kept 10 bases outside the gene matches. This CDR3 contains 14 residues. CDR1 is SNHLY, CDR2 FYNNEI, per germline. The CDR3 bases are TGTGCCAGCAGGGGGACTAGTGTATTTGGGACCCAGTACTTC. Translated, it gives CASRGTSVFGTQYF.

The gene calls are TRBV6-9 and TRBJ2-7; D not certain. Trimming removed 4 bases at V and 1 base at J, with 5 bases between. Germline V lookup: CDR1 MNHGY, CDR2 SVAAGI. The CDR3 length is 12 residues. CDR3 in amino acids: CASSSQSYEQYF. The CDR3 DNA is TGTGCCAGCAGTTCGCAGTCCTACGAGCAGTACTTC.

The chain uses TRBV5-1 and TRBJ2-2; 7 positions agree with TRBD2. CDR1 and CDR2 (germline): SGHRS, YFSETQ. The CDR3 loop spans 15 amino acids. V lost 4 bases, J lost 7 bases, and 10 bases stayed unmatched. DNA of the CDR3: TGCGCCAGCAGCCCCCAGGACCCGGGGGGCGGGGAGCTGTTTTTT. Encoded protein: CASSPQDPGGGELFF.

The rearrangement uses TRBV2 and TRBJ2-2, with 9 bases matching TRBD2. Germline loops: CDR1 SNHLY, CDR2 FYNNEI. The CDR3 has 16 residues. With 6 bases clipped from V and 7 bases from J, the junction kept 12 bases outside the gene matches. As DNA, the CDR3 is TGTGCCAGCAGCCCCTGGGCGGGAGGGCCCGTCGGGGAGCTGTTTTTT. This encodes CASSPWAGGPVGELFF.